Listed below are T cell receptor beta chains from one sample, sequenced in a study of identical twins. TCRdb re-called the 5' RACE reads with MiXCR, one entry per CDR3 protein. The sample lists about 390,000 distinct CDR3 sequences, approximately 8.7% occurring once. The sample comprised naive T cells sorted from blood. These receptors came from a woman aged 45-65 years in good health. Both conserved end residues are part of each CDR3. The order of the fields is V gene, D gene, CDR3 protein. A D gene is named only where the DNA matches it firmly.

v_call: TRBV29-1
d_call: .
cdr3_aa: CSVSPSSNVEQFF

v_call: TRBV4-1
d_call: .
cdr3_aa: CASSHIDSENTIYF

v_call: TRBV25-1
d_call: .
cdr3_aa: CASGESGQYEQYF

v_call: TRBV6-6
d_call: .
cdr3_aa: CASRTGEGAPFYGYTF

v_call: TRBV20-1
d_call: .
cdr3_aa: CSARDYEETYQRNNEQFF

v_call: TRBV7-7
d_call: .
cdr3_aa: CASSLDRQETQYF

v_call: TRBV20-1
d_call: .
cdr3_aa: CSARLRGEGHNEQFF

v_call: TRBV12-5
d_call: .
cdr3_aa: CASGLSGDEAFF

v_call: TRBV19
d_call: .
cdr3_aa: CASSPAALSSYNEQFF

v_call: TRBV19
d_call: .
cdr3_aa: CASKPSQGPSSAFF

v_call: TRBV9
d_call: .
cdr3_aa: CASSVEARRTGNTIYF

v_call: TRBV12-3/TRBV12-4
d_call: .
cdr3_aa: CASSLRALDTQYF

v_call: TRBV12-3/TRBV12-4
d_call: .
cdr3_aa: CASSSTGEGIETQYF

v_call: TRBV5-1
d_call: .
cdr3_aa: CASSLGHTDTQYF

v_call: TRBV29-1
d_call: TRBD1
cdr3_aa: CSVLGTGYNEQFF

v_call: TRBV14
d_call: TRBD1
cdr3_aa: CASSPGGGGEKLFF

v_call: TRBV29-1
d_call: TRBD2
cdr3_aa: CSVTPGLGKSGRAYEQYF

v_call: TRBV10-3
d_call: TRBD1
cdr3_aa: CAISAGGARNGYTF

v_call: TRBV24-1
d_call: .
cdr3_aa: CATSDLPGEQFF